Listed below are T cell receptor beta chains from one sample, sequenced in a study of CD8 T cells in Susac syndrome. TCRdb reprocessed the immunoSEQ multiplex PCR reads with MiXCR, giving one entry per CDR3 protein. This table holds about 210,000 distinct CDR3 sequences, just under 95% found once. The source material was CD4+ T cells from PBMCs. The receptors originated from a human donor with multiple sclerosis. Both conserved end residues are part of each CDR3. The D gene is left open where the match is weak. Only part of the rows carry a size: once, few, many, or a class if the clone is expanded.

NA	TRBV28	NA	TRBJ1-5	CASSSIHQPQHF	TGTGCCAGCAGTTCCATCCATCAGCCCCAGCATTTT
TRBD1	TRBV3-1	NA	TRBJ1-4	CASSQPQGFIEKLFF	TGTGCCAGCAGCCAACCACAGGGGTTTATTGAAAAACTGTTTTTT
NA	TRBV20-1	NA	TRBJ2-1	CSAEGASYNEQFF	TGCAGTGCTGAAGGGGCCTCCTACAATGAGCAGTTCTTC
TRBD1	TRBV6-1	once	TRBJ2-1	CASRVGTGSNEQFF	TGTGCCAGCAGAGTCGGGACAGGGAGCAATGAGCAGTTCTTC
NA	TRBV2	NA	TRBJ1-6	CASSQGLSSPLHF	TGTGCCAGCAGCCAGGGTTTGAGTTCACCCCTCCACTTT
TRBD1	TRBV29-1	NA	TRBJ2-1	CSLRTGNNEQFF	TGCAGCCTCCGGACAGGTAACAATGAGCAGTTCTTC
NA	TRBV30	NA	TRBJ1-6	CAWSVQGQGGSPLHF	TGTGCCTGGAGTGTACAAGGGCAGGGCGGTTCACCCCTCCACTTT
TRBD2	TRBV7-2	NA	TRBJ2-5	CASSWEGAGEETQYF	TGTGCCAGCAGCTGGGAGGGCGCGGGGGAAGAGACCCAGTACTTC
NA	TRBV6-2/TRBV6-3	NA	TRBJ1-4	CASSYSTGTLEKLFF	TGTGCCAGCAGTTACTCGACCGGGACACTCGAAAAACTGTTTTTT
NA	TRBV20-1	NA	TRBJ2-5	CSARLQEGETQYF	TGCAGTGCTAGATTACAGGAGGGAGAGACCCAGTACTTC
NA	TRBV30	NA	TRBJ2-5	CAWRRMYRDQETQYF	TGTGCCTGGAGACGCATGTACAGGGACCAAGAGACCCAGTACTTC
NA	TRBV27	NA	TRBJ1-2	CASRTLKGIGGYTF	TGTGCCAGCAGAACCCTGAAGGGTATTGGTGGCTACACCTTC
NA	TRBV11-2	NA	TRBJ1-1	CASSLLRNTEAFF	TGTGCCAGCAGCTTACTCCGGAACACTGAAGCTTTCTTT
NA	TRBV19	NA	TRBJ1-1	CASSNPGHDTEAFF	TGTGCCAGTAGTAACCCAGGACACGACACTGAAGCTTTCTTT
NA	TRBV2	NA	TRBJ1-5	CASSGPPEPQHF	TGTGCCAGCAGTGGGCCCCCCGAGCCCCAGCATTTT
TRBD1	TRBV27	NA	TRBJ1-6	CASSLTGQGNSPLHF	TGTGCCAGCAGTTTGACAGGGCAGGGGAATTCACCCCTCCACTTT
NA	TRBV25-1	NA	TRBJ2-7	CASSAGGAYEQYF	TGTGCCAGCAGCGCGGGTGGGGCCTACGAGCAGTACTTC
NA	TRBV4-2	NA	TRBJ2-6	CASSQASKGAGANVLTF	TGTGCCAGCAGCCAAGCCTCGAAAGGGGCTGGGGCCAACGTCCTGACTTTC
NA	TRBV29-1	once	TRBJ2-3	CSVRYLGGQADTQYF	TGCAGCGTACGTTACCTAGGGGGGCAGGCAGATACGCAGTATTTT
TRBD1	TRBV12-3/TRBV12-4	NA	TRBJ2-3	CASSVTGVGADTQYF	TGTGCCAGCAGTGTTACAGGGGTCGGGGCAGATACGCAGTATTTT
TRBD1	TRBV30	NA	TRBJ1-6	CARSTGYNSPLHF	TGTGCCCGCTCGACAGGGTACAATTCACCCCTCCACTTT
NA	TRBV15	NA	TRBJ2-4	CATSRDRRNIQYF	TGTGCCACCAGCAGAGACAGGCGAAACATTCAGTACTTC
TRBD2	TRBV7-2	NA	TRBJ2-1	CASSLTFRLAGGPPFF	TGTGCCAGCAGCTTAACATTTCGACTAGCGGGGGGACCTCCCTTCTTC
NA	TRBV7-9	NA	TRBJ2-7	CASAPYSTGNWYF	TGTGCCAGCGCCCCCTATAGCACGGGAAATTGGTACTTC
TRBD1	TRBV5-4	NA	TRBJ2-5	CASSTGTDRETQYF	TGTGCCAGCAGCACCGGGACAGACAGAGAGACCCAGTACTTC
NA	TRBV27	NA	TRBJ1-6	CASSLRDSPLHF	TGTGCCAGCTCACTCAGAGATTCACCCCTCCACTTT
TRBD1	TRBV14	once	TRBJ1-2	CASSQLGQGALHYGYTF	TGTGCCAGCAGCCAATTGGGACAGGGGGCTTTACACTATGGCTACACCTTC
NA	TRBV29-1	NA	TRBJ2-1	CSVVRGYSYNEQFF	TGCAGCGTTGTTCGGGGCTACTCCTACAATGAGCAGTTCTTC
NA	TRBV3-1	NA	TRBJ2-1	CASSQVTDEQFF	TGTGCCAGCAGCCAAGTAACCGATGAGCAGTTCTTC
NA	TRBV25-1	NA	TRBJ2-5	CASSDPRGDETQYF	TGTGCCAGCAGTGACCCTAGAGGGGATGAGACCCAGTACTTC
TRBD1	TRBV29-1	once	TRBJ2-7	CSVVSDRVNEQYF	TGCAGCGTTGTATCGGACAGGGTCAACGAGCAGTACTTC
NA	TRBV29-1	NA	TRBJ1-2	CSATVPYYGYTF	TGCAGCGCGACTGTTCCCTATTATGGCTACACCTTC
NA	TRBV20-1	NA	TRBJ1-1	CSAYDSPDTEAFF	TGCAGTGCTTACGACAGTCCGGACACTGAAGCTTTCTTT
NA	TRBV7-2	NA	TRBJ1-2	CASSLDRVGYGYTF	TGTGCCAGCAGCTTAGACAGGGTTGGGTATGGCTACACCTTC
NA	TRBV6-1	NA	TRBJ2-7	CASRATIDSRETGEQYF	TGTGCCAGCAGGGCCACAATTGACAGTAGGGAGACTGGCGAGCAGTACTTC
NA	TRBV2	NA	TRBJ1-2	CASSESRTAPYGYTF	TGTGCCAGCAGTGAATCGCGGACAGCACCCTATGGCTACACCTTC
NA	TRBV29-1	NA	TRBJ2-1	CSVSQGHEQFF	TGCAGCGTGTCCCAGGGCCATGAGCAGTTCTTC
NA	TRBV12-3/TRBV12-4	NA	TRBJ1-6	CASSSGFGGYGSPLHF	TGTGCCAGCAGTTCAGGGTTTGGGGGTTACGGTTCACCCCTCCACTTT
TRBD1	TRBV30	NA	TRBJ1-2	CAWSVGTGDSNYGYTF	TGTGCCTGGAGTGTAGGGACAGGGGATTCTAACTATGGCTACACCTTC
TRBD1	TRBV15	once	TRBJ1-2	CATSRVARGSYGYTF	TGTGCCACCAGCAGAGTGGCCAGGGGGTCGTATGGCTACACCTTC
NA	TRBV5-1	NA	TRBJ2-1	CASSEPGLNEQFF	TGCGCCAGCAGCGAACCGGGCCTCAATGAGCAGTTCTTC
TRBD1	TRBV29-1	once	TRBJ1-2	CSVADRVGYGYTF	TGCAGCGTCGCGGACAGGGTTGGCTATGGCTACACCTTC
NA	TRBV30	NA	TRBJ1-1	CAWRAEGHSNNEAFF	TGTGCCTGGAGGGCAGAGGGCCATTCGAACAATGAAGCTTTCTTT
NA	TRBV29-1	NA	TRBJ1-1	CSVVLGVRVDTEAFF	TGCAGCGTTGTTTTGGGTGTGAGGGTCGACACTGAAGCTTTCTTT
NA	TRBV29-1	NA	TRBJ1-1	CSVEGGGGEAFF	TGCAGCGTTGAGGGGGGCGGTGGTGAAGCTTTCTTT
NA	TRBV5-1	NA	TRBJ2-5	CASSPDHLGQETQYF	TGCGCCAGCAGCCCGGACCATCTGGGCCAAGAGACCCAGTACTTC
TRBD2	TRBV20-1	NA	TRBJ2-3	CSAGGEAGPDTQYF	TGCAGTGCGGGGGGGGAGGCAGGGCCCGATACGCAGTATTTT
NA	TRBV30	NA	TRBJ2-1	CAWSVWGSYNEQFF	TGTGCCTGGAGTGTTTGGGGCTCCTACAATGAGCAGTTCTTC
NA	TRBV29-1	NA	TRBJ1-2	CSVSGPLGSYTF	TGCAGCGTTTCCGGGCCTCTAGGGAGCTACACCTTC
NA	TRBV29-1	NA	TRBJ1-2	CSVDTGGYGYTF	TGCAGCGTCGATACGGGAGGCTATGGCTACACCTTC
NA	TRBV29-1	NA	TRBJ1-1	CSVEVAAGTEAFF	TGCAGCGTTGAAGTCGCAGCCGGGACTGAAGCTTTCTTT
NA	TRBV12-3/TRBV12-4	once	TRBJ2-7	CASSLLQSHEQYF	TGTGCCAGCAGTTTGCTTCAGAGCCACGAGCAGTACTTC